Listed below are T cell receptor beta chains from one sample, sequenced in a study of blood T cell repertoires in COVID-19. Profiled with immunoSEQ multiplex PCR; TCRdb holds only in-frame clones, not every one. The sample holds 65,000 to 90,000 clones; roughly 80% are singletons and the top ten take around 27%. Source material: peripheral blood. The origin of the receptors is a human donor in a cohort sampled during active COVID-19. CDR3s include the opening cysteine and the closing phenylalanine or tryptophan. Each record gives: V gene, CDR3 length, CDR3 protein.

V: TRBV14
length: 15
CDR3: CASSRQGAVNTEAFF

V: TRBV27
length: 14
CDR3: CASSWGQNYNEQFF

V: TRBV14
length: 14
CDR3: CASSQGVGVFGEFF

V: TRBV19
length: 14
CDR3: CASSTDRDSSPLHF

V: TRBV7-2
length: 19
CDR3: CASSLGAGLAGGQLDEQFF

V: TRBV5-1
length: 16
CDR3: CASREQTGVGNTEAFF

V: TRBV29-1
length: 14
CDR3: CSAAQGTSGNTIYF

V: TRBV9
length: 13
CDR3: CASSVRQNTEAFF

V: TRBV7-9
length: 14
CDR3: CASSLSDTNTEAFF

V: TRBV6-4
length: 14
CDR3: CASIDSSYSYEQYF

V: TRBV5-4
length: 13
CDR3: CASQGARSGELFF

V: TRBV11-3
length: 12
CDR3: CASSLVVGEQYF

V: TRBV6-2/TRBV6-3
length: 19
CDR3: CASSYSKDRINSYNSPLHF

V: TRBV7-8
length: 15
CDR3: CASSARDRYNSPLHF

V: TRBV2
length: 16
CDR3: CASRYDDRGRTDTQYF